This T cell receptor (beta chain) was sequenced in a study of cytomegalovirus exposure and HLA in healthy donors. General observations from the study: Among TCR beta chains of equal frequency, HLA-associated ones were more clonally expanded in a later analysis. Confirmation was obtained in vitro that a few CMV-associated chains are specific for CMV antigens. Earlier analysis looked at TCR beta V segments, and most were productive about 90% or about 30% of the time. Later analysis associated a missense DCLRE1C variant with TCR beta V- and J-gene trimming.

13 Jbeta primers and 60 Vbeta primers were used for the PCR. Only in-frame clones appear in the TCRdb table, and some are missing; sequencing was by immunoSEQ multiplex PCR. Here the sample spans 200,000 or so clones, around three quarters being singletons. Comment on this clone: Its antigen is not known.

The CDR3 runs 15 residues. V was clipped by 5 bases and J by 7 bases; unmatched bases: 9. Germline values: CDR1 SGDLS, CDR2 YYNGEE. The sequence was collected from a man aged 40-50 years in good health and CMV-seronegative. The material sequenced was PBMCs. The rearrangement links TRBV9 to TRBJ1-3, with 10 bases that match TRBD1. The CDR3 region is CASSEMTGGANTIYF. In DNA, the CDR3 is TGTGCCAGCAGTGAAATGACAGGGGGCGCGAACACCATATATTTT.